This TCR beta chain was obtained from a study of blood T cell repertoires in COVID-19 (TCRdb year 2020). About the full investigation: Samples covering the acute and convalescent phases of COVID-19 were provided by collaborators in the United States, Italy and Spain. Samples were obtained from the ongoing ImmuneRACE study (first 160 participants) and from over 1,000 subjects provided by 6 global collaborators. The repertoires were made available in a free public database intended to serve as a resource for research on the immune response to SARS-CoV-2. HLA class I and class II types, where available, came from metadata supplied by the sample provider rather than from assay-based typing. The prospective study material was composed of cDNA or gDNA derived from T cells, B-cell-depleted T cells, or PBMCs. The dataset comprised deeply sampled blood TCRbeta repertoires from subjects exposed to, actively infected with, or recovered from COVID-19. The sample metadata nearly always contained a de-identified subject ID, COVID-19 status, age in years and sex. What the research found in general, with its limitations: The amount of clinical and demographic metadata varied by source and participant and was provided uncurated.

For this clone: Its antigen remains undetermined. Base qualities are not recorded, but no much larger clone differs from it by a single base.

CDR1 ENHRY and CDR2 SYGVKD were looked up in the germline V gene. Trimming takes 9 bases off V and 8 bases off J; junction bases not matched to a gene: 9. From its cysteine to its phenylalanine, the CDR3 spans 13 amino acids. Only CDR3 DNA is held: 39 bases, read in frame from base 1. The immunoSEQ Assay, a bias-controlled multiplex PCR, was used to amplify TCRbeta CDR3 regions from genomic DNA. As for how the authors treated the data: The number of nucleated cells in each sample was estimated from the amplification of reference gene primers within the assay. Sequence reads were collapsed and filtered to measure the absolute abundance of every unique TCRbeta CDR3 rearrangement. For each sample, productive Simpson clonality was calculated by taking the square root of Simpson's diversity index across productive rearrangements. Not all clones reach the TCRdb copy of this immuneACCESS table, which keeps in-frame sequences only. Checked studies attribute under half of the gap to unresolved V genes and leave the rest unexplained. V and J calls and clone size are as listed in that table; D and trimming were resolved from the DNA. Present in this sample are a few hundred thousand clones, around nine tenths of which were seen just once. Together, the top ten hold roughly 1.2% of the sample.

Participants in the prospective study were enrolled through a virtual design, were aged about 18 to 100 years, and lived in fewer than 30 United States geographic areas. In the prospective study, cohorts were assigned on the basis of participant-reported clinical history obtained from a screening survey and a study questionnaire. Recovered participants in ImmuneRACE Cohort 3 were defined by two consecutive negative NP/OP PCR tests, clearance by a healthcare professional, or resolution of symptoms. Each participant in the prospective study had whole blood, serum and a nasopharyngeal or oropharyngeal swab collected by mobile phlebotomists. Participants in the prospective study had the option to provide additional blood draws and questionnaires over a roughly 2-month period. Before DNA extraction, prospective study blood samples were shipped either frozen or at room temperature.

Sequenced: PBMCs or T cells enriched from blood (not recorded which). This TCR came from a woman between 18 and 29 years old who had recovered from COVID-19. The chain links TRBV10-3 with TRBJ2-4, with 8 central nucleotides matching TRBD1. The DNA reads TGTGCCATGTCAGGGGGCAAGGGGGACATTCAGTACTTC. Translated, this gives CAMSGGKGDIQYF.